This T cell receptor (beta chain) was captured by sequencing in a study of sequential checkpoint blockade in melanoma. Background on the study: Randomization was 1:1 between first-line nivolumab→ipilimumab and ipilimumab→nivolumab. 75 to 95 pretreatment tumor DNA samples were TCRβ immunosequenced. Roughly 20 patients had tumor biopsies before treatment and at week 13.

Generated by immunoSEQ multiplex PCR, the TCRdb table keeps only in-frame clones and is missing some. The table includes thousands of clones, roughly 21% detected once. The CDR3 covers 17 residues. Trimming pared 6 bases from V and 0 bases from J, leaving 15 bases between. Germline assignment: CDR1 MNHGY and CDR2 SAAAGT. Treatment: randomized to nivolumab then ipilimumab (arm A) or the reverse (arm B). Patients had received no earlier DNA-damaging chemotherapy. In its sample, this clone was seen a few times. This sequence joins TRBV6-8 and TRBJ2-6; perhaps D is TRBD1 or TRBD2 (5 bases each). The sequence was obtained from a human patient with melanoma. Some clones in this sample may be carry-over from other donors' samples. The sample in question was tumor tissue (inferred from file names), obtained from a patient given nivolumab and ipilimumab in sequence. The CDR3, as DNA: TGTGCCAGCAGCCGAATCCGAGGGACCTCTGGGGCCAACGTCCTGACTTTC. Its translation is CASSRIRGTSGANVLTF.